This T cell receptor beta chain was sequenced in a study of control samples from healthy donors and cancer patients. Produced via immunoSEQ multiplex PCR; TCRdb's table is partial and in-frame only. The table includes fewer than 200,000 clones, 88% detected once. The germline V gene encodes CDR1 LNHDA and CDR2 SQIVND (reference sequence). Between the trimmed V and J ends, which lost 0 bases and 6 bases, there was a span of 15 bases. The CDR3 contains 16 residues. The J gene is TRBJ2-1, the V gene TRBV19, with D tentatively TRBD2 (7 bases). Input material: blood. This receptor was obtained from a woman aged 25-40 years in good health. The CDR3 sequence is CASSIDTGGGLNEQFF. CDR3 sequence (DNA): TGTGCCAGTAGTATAGATACCGGCGGGGGCCTCAATGAGCAGTTCTTC.